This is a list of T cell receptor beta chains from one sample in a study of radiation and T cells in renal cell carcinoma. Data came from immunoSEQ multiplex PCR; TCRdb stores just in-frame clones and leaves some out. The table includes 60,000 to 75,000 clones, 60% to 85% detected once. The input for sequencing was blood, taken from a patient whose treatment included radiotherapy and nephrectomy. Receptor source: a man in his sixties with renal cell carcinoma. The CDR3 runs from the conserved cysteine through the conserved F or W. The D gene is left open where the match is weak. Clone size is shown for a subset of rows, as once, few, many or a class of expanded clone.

CDR3 protein: CASSFGLAVGETQYF
CDR3 DNA: TGCGCCAGCAGCTTCGGACTAGCGGTAGGAGAGACCCAGTACTTC
clone size: NA
J gene: TRBJ2-5
V gene: TRBV5-1
CDR3 length: 15
D gene: TRBD2

CDR3 protein: CASSQDRVSGDEQFF
CDR3 DNA: TGCGCCAGCAGCCAAGATAGGGTATCGGGCGATGAGCAGTTCTTC
clone size: once
J gene: TRBJ2-1
V gene: TRBV4-3
CDR3 length: 15
D gene: NA

CDR3 protein: CASSGGLAVTYEQYF
CDR3 DNA: TGTGCCAGCAGCGGGGGACTAGCGGTGACCTACGAGCAGTACTTC
clone size: NA
J gene: TRBJ2-7
V gene: TRBV9
CDR3 length: 15
D gene: TRBD2

CDR3 protein: CSVEVRARKTQYF
CDR3 DNA: TGCAGCGTTGAAGTGCGGGCGAGGAAGACCCAGTACTTC
clone size: few
J gene: TRBJ2-5
V gene: TRBV29-1
CDR3 length: 13
D gene: NA

CDR3 protein: CASSLTQGDGSGELFF
CDR3 DNA: TGTGCCAGCAGCCTCACCCAGGGGGATGGGAGCGGGGAGCTGTTTTTT
clone size: NA
J gene: TRBJ2-2
V gene: TRBV9
CDR3 length: 16
D gene: TRBD1

CDR3 protein: CASSRTSDTDTQYF
CDR3 DNA: TGCGCCAGCAGCAGGACTAGCGACACAGATACGCAGTATTTT
clone size: NA
J gene: TRBJ2-3
V gene: TRBV5-1
CDR3 length: 14
D gene: TRBD2

CDR3 protein: CASSVEDQGTYTEAFF
CDR3 DNA: TGTGCCAGCAGCGTAGAGGATCAGGGAACGTACACTGAAGCTTTCTTT
clone size: NA
J gene: TRBJ1-1
V gene: TRBV9
CDR3 length: 16
D gene: NA

CDR3 protein: CAWSSTRDYNEQFF
CDR3 DNA: TGTGCCTGGAGTAGTACGAGGGATTACAATGAGCAGTTCTTC
clone size: NA
J gene: TRBJ2-1
V gene: TRBV30
CDR3 length: 14
D gene: NA

CDR3 protein: CASMKTSGDEKLFF
CDR3 DNA: TGTGCCAGTATGAAAACGTCAGGGGATGAAAAACTGTTTTTT
clone size: NA
J gene: TRBJ1-4
V gene: TRBV19
CDR3 length: 14
D gene: NA

CDR3 protein: CASRPGTGGFGERYNEQFF
CDR3 DNA: TGCGCCAGCAGGCCCGGGACAGGGGGCTTCGGGGAGCGCTACAATGAGCAGTTCTTC
clone size: NA
J gene: TRBJ2-1
V gene: TRBV5-1
CDR3 length: 19
D gene: TRBD1

CDR3 protein: CAWSVASFNTDTQYF
CDR3 DNA: TGTGCCTGGAGTGTAGCTAGTTTTAACACAGATACGCAGTATTTT
clone size: NA
J gene: TRBJ2-3
V gene: TRBV30
CDR3 length: 15
D gene: NA

CDR3 protein: CATSRGSQITDTQYF
CDR3 DNA: TGTGCCACCAGCAGAGGATCACAGATCACAGATACGCAGTATTTT
clone size: NA
J gene: TRBJ2-3
V gene: TRBV15
CDR3 length: 15
D gene: NA

CDR3 protein: CASSEGGGPSYSGNTIYF
CDR3 DNA: TGTGCCAGCAGTGAAGGAGGGGGCCCTAGTTACTCTGGAAACACCATATATTTT
clone size: NA
J gene: TRBJ1-3
V gene: TRBV25-1
CDR3 length: 18
D gene: TRBD1

CDR3 protein: CASSIGGGSTGELFF
CDR3 DNA: TGTGCCAGTAGTATCGGCGGGGGTAGCACCGGGGAGCTGTTTTTT
clone size: once
J gene: TRBJ2-2
V gene: TRBV19
CDR3 length: 15
D gene: TRBD2

CDR3 protein: CASSSTVSGANVLTF
CDR3 DNA: TGTGCCAGCAGCTCGACAGTCTCTGGGGCCAACGTCCTGACTTTC
clone size: NA
J gene: TRBJ2-6
V gene: TRBV7-9
CDR3 length: 15
D gene: NA

CDR3 protein: CASSYGTSGYNEQFF
CDR3 DNA: TGTGCCAGCAGTTACGGGACTAGCGGTTACAATGAGCAGTTCTTC
clone size: once
J gene: TRBJ2-1
V gene: TRBV27
CDR3 length: 15
D gene: TRBD2

CDR3 protein: CAISKTSGSGTGELFF
CDR3 DNA: TGTGCCATCAGCAAGACTAGCGGGAGTGGTACCGGGGAGCTGTTTTTT
clone size: NA
J gene: TRBJ2-2
V gene: TRBV10-3
CDR3 length: 16
D gene: TRBD2

CDR3 protein: CAWSLNRGGSTDTQYF
CDR3 DNA: TGTGCCTGGAGCCTAAACAGGGGGGGTAGCACAGATACGCAGTATTTT
clone size: once
J gene: TRBJ2-3
V gene: TRBV30
CDR3 length: 16
D gene: NA

CDR3 protein: CASSARANSGNTIYF
CDR3 DNA: TGTGCCAGCAGTGCAAGGGCTAACTCTGGAAACACCATATATTTT
clone size: NA
J gene: TRBJ1-3
V gene: TRBV27
CDR3 length: 15
D gene: NA

CDR3 protein: CAWATGLYGYTF
CDR3 DNA: TGTGCCTGGGCAACAGGGCTCTATGGCTACACCTTC
clone size: NA
J gene: TRBJ1-2
V gene: TRBV30
CDR3 length: 12
D gene: NA

CDR3 protein: CASSERTSGANNEQFF
CDR3 DNA: TGCGCCAGCAGCGAGCGGACTAGCGGGGCGAACAATGAGCAGTTCTTC
clone size: NA
J gene: TRBJ2-1
V gene: TRBV5-1
CDR3 length: 16
D gene: TRBD2

CDR3 protein: CASSLGGSFLGDTQYF
CDR3 DNA: TGTGCCAGCAGTTTAGGCGGGAGCTTTTTGGGAGATACGCAGTATTTT
clone size: NA
J gene: TRBJ2-3
V gene: TRBV27
CDR3 length: 16
D gene: TRBD2

CDR3 protein: CASSRDLGGGNSPLHF
CDR3 DNA: TGTGCCAGCAGCAGAGATCTAGGAGGAGGAAATTCACCCCTCCACTTT
clone size: NA
J gene: TRBJ1-6
V gene: TRBV7-9
CDR3 length: 16
D gene: NA

CDR3 protein: CASSYSKMGRVTEAFF
CDR3 DNA: TGTGCCAGCAGTTACTCGAAGATGGGCAGGGTCACTGAAGCTTTCTTT
clone size: NA
J gene: TRBJ1-1
V gene: TRBV6-6
CDR3 length: 16
D gene: NA

CDR3 protein: CASSVTGTKTTNEQFF
CDR3 DNA: TGTGCCAGTAGTGTGACCGGGACTAAGACCACAAATGAGCAGTTCTTC
clone size: once
J gene: TRBJ2-1
V gene: TRBV19
CDR3 length: 16
D gene: TRBD2

CDR3 protein: CASAVERGGETQYF
CDR3 DNA: TGTGCCAGCGCCGTGGAGCGGGGGGGGGAGACCCAGTACTTC
clone size: NA
J gene: TRBJ2-5
V gene: TRBV6-1
CDR3 length: 14
D gene: TRBD2

CDR3 protein: CASSLEVSPLREAFF
CDR3 DNA: TGTGCCAGCAGCTTAGAGGTTTCCCCCCTCAGGGAAGCTTTCTTT
clone size: NA
J gene: TRBJ1-1
V gene: TRBV11-2
CDR3 length: 15
D gene: NA

CDR3 protein: CASSLIAYTGELFF
CDR3 DNA: TGTGCCAGCAGTTTAATAGCGTACACCGGGGAGCTGTTTTTT
clone size: NA
J gene: TRBJ2-2
V gene: TRBV27
CDR3 length: 14
D gene: NA

CDR3 protein: CASSIRPTNYGSSYGYTF
CDR3 DNA: TGTGCCAGTAGTATCCGGCCCACTAACTATGGCTCCTCCTATGGCTACACCTTC
clone size: NA
J gene: TRBJ1-2
V gene: TRBV19
CDR3 length: 18
D gene: NA

CDR3 protein: CASSLTSGRPIWLF
CDR3 DNA: TGTGCCAGCTCACTAACTAGCGGGAGGCCCATTTGGCTCTTC
clone size: NA
J gene: TRBJ2-1
V gene: TRBV18
CDR3 length: 14
D gene: TRBD2

CDR3 protein: CASSLAAGRVGTQYF
CDR3 DNA: TGTGCCAGCAGTCTAGCGGCCGGGAGGGTAGGCACGCAGTATTTT
clone size: NA
J gene: TRBJ2-3
V gene: TRBV6-5
CDR3 length: 15
D gene: TRBD2

CDR3 protein: CAWSTGLAGAISTDTQYF
CDR3 DNA: TGTGCCTGGAGTACCGGACTAGCGGGGGCGATTAGCACAGATACGCAGTATTTT
clone size: once
J gene: TRBJ2-3
V gene: TRBV30
CDR3 length: 18
D gene: TRBD2

CDR3 protein: CASSAIFSGASTDTQYF
CDR3 DNA: TGTGCCAGCAGTGCCATATTTAGCGGGGCAAGCACAGATACGCAGTATTTT
clone size: NA
J gene: TRBJ2-3
V gene: TRBV6-1
CDR3 length: 17
D gene: TRBD2

CDR3 protein: CASSSKNTEAFF
CDR3 DNA: TGTGCCAGCAGCTCCAAGAACACTGAAGCTTTCTTT
clone size: NA
J gene: TRBJ1-1
V gene: TRBV11-3
CDR3 length: 12
D gene: NA

CDR3 protein: CASSFWTGGTEAFF
CDR3 DNA: TGCGCCAGCAGCTTCTGGACAGGGGGCACTGAAGCTTTCTTT
clone size: once
J gene: TRBJ1-1
V gene: TRBV5-1
CDR3 length: 14
D gene: TRBD1

CDR3 protein: CASSEDWNNYGYTF
CDR3 DNA: TGTGCCAGCAGCGAGGACTGGAATAACTATGGCTACACCTTC
clone size: NA
J gene: TRBJ1-2
V gene: TRBV6-1
CDR3 length: 14
D gene: NA

CDR3 protein: CASSENRDRGFYGYTF
CDR3 DNA: TGTGCCAGCAGCGAGAACCGGGACAGGGGGTTCTATGGCTACACCTTC
clone size: NA
J gene: TRBJ1-2
V gene: TRBV9
CDR3 length: 16
D gene: TRBD1

CDR3 protein: CSVYQVSFHEQYF
CDR3 DNA: TGCAGCGTTTACCAGGTATCGTTCCACGAGCAGTACTTC
clone size: NA
J gene: TRBJ2-7
V gene: TRBV29-1
CDR3 length: 13
D gene: NA

CDR3 protein: CSLRAGGKETQYF
CDR3 DNA: TGCAGCCTACGAGCGGGGGGGAAAGAGACCCAGTACTTC
clone size: NA
J gene: TRBJ2-5
V gene: TRBV29-1
CDR3 length: 13
D gene: TRBD2

CDR3 protein: CASSLAETSGGYNEQFF
CDR3 DNA: TGCGCCAGCAGCTTGGCAGAAACTAGCGGGGGCTACAATGAGCAGTTCTTC
clone size: NA
J gene: TRBJ2-1
V gene: TRBV5-1
CDR3 length: 17
D gene: TRBD2

CDR3 protein: CASSPPAGGVGEAFF
CDR3 DNA: TGTGCCAGCTCACCACCGGCAGGAGGGGTGGGTGAAGCTTTCTTT
clone size: NA
J gene: TRBJ1-1
V gene: TRBV18
CDR3 length: 15
D gene: NA

CDR3 protein: CASAETGNTIYF
CDR3 DNA: TGTGCCAGCGCAGAGACTGGAAACACCATATATTTT
clone size: NA
J gene: TRBJ1-3
V gene: TRBV7-9
CDR3 length: 12
D gene: NA

CDR3 protein: CAIRRTGDNEQFF
CDR3 DNA: TGTGCCATCAGGAGGACAGGGGACAATGAGCAGTTCTTC
clone size: NA
J gene: TRBJ2-1
V gene: TRBV10-3
CDR3 length: 13
D gene: TRBD1

CDR3 protein: CASSPSGTGNTGELFF
CDR3 DNA: TGCGCCAGCAGCCCTAGCGGGACAGGGAACACCGGGGAGCTGTTTTTT
clone size: NA
J gene: TRBJ2-2
V gene: TRBV10-1
CDR3 length: 16
D gene: NA

CDR3 protein: CATKGRSGTGELFF
CDR3 DNA: TGTGCCACCAAGGGCCGATCTGGCACCGGGGAGCTGTTTTTT
clone size: NA
J gene: TRBJ2-2
V gene: TRBV11-3
CDR3 length: 14
D gene: NA

CDR3 protein: CSVEPGANYGYTF
CDR3 DNA: TGCAGCGTTGAGCCCGGAGCTAACTATGGCTACACCTTC
clone size: NA
J gene: TRBJ1-2
V gene: TRBV29-1
CDR3 length: 13
D gene: NA

CDR3 protein: CASSGVGLLLFEQYF
CDR3 DNA: TGCGCCAGCAGTGGTGTCGGTTTACTTCTTTTCGAGCAGTACTTC
clone size: few
J gene: TRBJ2-7
V gene: TRBV10-2
CDR3 length: 15
D gene: NA